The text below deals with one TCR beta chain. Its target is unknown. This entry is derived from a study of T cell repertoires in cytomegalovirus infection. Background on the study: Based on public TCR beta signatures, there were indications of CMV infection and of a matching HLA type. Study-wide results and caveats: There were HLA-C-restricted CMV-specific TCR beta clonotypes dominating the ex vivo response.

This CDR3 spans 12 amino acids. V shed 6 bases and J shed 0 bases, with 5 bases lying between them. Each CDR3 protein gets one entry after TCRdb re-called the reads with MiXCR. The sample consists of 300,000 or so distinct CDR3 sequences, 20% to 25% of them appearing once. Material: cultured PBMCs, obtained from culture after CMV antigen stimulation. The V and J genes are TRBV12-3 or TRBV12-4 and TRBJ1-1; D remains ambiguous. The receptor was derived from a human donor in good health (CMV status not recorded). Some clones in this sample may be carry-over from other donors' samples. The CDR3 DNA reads TGTGCCAGCAGACCGATGAACACTGAAGCTTTCTTT. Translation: CASRPMNTEAFF.